This T cell receptor (beta chain) was identified in a study of CD8 T cells in ankylosing spondylitis (dated by TCRdb to 2015 to 2018). Study-wide context: T cell receptor beta repertoires were profiled in healthy donors and ankylosing spondylitis patients so that disease-linked TCR variants could be found. The whole study cohort included 108 healthy donors and around 25 ankylosing spondylitis patients. Samples of peripheral blood were taken, and for ankylosing spondylitis patients, synovial fluid was collected as well.

General findings and caveats noted by the study authors: A TCR beta motif made up of 7 to 9 highly homologous amino acid variants appeared to be characteristic of blood from ankylosing spondylitis patients. The disease-linked clones showed a CD8+ phenotype and occurred at relatively low frequencies in peripheral blood. The disease-linked clones were reported to be significantly enriched in matched synovial fluid samples from ankylosing spondylitis patients. Some TCR beta motif variants had previously been reported in synovial fluid and blood of reactive arthritis patients, which suggested common disease-initiation mechanisms.

Sequencing relied on an Illumina HiSeq 2500. Quantitative 5'-RACE with molecular barcodes was the method used to prepare the TCR beta libraries. The study's processing was this. To identify disease-linked TCR variants, a new computational method was used, one built on a probabilistic model of VDJ rearrangement. TCRdb applied fastp at Q25 and MiXCR to the public reads, then kept only in-frame beta chains. CDR3 protein sequences are deduplicated, and each keeps its most common genes and DNA. The V and J calls were not made by the authors but by TCRdb's processing. The sample table contains around 430,000 distinct CDR3 sequences; only one count was recorded for more than 15% of them. Approximately 1% of the sample rests with the top ten. Reading the germline V gene (reference sequence) gives CDR1 DFQATT and CDR2 SNEGSKA. The V and J ends are trimmed by 6 bases and 4 bases, leaving 16 bases between them. The CDR3 runs 13 amino acids, cysteine and phenylalanine included. Only the CDR3 part of the read is kept: 39 bases, read in frame from the first base.

This clonotype came up a few times. No cognate antigen has been identified for it. Base-call qualities are not available, and no considerably larger clone is one nucleotide away. The clonotype was recovered from a male donor with ankylosing spondylitis. The V and J segments used are TRBV20-1 and TRBJ2-7, with a tentative D call of TRBD1 or TRBD2, each matching 5 bases. The sequencing input was blood, either unsorted or a sorted T cell fraction (not recorded which). The DNA is TGCAGTGCCGGGACCGCTGGTGGATACGAGCAGTACTTC. It is translated as CSAGTAGGYEQYF.